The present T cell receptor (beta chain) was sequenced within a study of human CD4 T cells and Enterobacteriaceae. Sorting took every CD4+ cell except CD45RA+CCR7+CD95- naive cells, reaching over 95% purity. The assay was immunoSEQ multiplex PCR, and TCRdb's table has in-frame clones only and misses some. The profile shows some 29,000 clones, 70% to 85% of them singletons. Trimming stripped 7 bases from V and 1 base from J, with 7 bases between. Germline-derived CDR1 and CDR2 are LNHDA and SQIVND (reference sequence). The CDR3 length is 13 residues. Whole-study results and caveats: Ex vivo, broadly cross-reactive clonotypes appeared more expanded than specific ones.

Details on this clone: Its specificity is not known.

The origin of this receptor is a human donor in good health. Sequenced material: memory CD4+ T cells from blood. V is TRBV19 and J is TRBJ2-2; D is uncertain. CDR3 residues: CASTEQNTGELFF. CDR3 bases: TGTGCCAGTACAGAACAGAACACCGGGGAGCTGTTTTTT.